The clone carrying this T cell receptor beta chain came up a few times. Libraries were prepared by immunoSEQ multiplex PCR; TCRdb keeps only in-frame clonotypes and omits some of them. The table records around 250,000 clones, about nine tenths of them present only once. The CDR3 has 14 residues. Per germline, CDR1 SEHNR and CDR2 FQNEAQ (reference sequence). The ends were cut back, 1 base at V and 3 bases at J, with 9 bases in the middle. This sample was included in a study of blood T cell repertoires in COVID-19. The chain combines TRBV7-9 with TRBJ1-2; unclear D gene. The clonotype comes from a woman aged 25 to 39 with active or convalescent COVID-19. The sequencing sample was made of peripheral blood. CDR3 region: CASSLDGSYYGYTF. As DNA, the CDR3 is TGTGCCAGCAGCTTAGATGGCAGTTACTATGGCTACACCTTC.